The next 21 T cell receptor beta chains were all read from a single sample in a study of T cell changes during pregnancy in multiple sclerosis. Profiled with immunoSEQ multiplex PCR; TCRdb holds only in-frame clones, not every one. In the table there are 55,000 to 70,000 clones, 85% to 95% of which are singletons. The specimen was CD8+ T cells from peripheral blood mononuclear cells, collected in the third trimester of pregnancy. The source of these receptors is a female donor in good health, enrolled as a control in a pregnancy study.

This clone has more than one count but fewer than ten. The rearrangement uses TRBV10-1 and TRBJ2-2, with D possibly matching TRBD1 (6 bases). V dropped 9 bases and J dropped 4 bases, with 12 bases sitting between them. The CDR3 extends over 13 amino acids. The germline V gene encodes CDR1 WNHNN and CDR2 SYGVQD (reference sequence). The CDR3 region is CARRTALTGELFF. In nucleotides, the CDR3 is TGCGCCAGGAGGACAGCCCTCACCGGGGAGCTGTTTTTT.

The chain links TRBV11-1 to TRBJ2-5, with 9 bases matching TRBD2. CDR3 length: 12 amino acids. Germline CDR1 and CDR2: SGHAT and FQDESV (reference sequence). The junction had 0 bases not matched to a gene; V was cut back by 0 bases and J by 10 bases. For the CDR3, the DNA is TGTGCCAGCAGCTTAGCAGCGGGAGGCCAGTACTTC. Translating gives CASSLAAGGQYF. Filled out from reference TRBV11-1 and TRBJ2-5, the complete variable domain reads EAEVAQSPRYKITEKSQAVAFWCDPISGHATLYWYRQILGQGPELLVQFQDESVVDDSQLPKDRFSAERLKGVDSTLKIQPAELGDSAMYLCASSLAAGGQYFGPGTRLLVL.

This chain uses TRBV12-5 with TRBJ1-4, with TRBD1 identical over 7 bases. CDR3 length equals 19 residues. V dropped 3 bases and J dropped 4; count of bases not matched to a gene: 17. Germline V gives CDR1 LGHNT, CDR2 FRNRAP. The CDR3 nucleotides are TGTGCTAGTGGTTTCGGGGATGCAGGGGGTGGGATTATTAATGAAAAACTGTTTTTT. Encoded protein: CASGFGDAGGGIINEKLFF.

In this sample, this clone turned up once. This chain's CDR3 is CASSLEGLAGVGNEQFF. The CDR3 bases are TGTGCCAGCAGCTTGGAGGGACTAGCGGGGGTAGGGAATGAGCAGTTCTTC. The rearrangement links TRBV5-6 to TRBJ2-1, with TRBD2 matching over 14 bases. CDR1 and CDR2 (germline): SGHDT, YYEEEE. After removal of 0 bases from V and 7 bases from J, the junction contained 6 bases not matched to a gene. This CDR3 comprises 17 residues.

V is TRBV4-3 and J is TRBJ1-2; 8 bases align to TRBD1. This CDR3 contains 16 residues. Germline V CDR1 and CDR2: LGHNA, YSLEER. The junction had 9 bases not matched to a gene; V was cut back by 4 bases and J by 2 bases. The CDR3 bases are TGCGCCAGCAGCCGGGAGAGGACAGGGAGAAACTATGGCTACACCTTC. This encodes CASSRERTGRNYGYTF.

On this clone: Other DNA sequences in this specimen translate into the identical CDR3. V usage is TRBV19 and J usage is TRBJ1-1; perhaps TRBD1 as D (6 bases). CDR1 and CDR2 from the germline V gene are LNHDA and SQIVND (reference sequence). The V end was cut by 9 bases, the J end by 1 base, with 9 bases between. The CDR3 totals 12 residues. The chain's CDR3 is CASKTGNTEAFF. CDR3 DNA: TGTGCCAGCAAGACAGGGAACACTGAAGCTTTCTTT.

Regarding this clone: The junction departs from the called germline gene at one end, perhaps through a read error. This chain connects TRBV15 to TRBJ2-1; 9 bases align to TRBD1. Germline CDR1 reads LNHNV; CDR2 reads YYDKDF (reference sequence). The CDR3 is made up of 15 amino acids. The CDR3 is CATSRVVGAGQGRIF. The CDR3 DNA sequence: TGTGCCACCAGCAGAGTCGTGGGAGCTGGACAGGGGAGAATCTTC.

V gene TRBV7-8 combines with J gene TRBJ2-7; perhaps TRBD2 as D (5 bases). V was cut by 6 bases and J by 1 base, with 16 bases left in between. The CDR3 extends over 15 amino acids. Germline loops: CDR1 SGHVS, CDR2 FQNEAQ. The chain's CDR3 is CASRARVTGSYEQYF. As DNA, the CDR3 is TGTGCCAGCAGGGCCCGGGTCACGGGATCCTACGAGCAGTACTTC.

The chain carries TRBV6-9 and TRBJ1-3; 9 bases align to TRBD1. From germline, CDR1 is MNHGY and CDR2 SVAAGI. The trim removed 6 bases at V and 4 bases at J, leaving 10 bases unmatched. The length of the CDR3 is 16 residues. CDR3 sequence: CASRTRDRELGNTIYF. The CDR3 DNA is TGTGCCAGCAGAACCCGGGACAGGGAATTAGGAAACACCATATATTTT.

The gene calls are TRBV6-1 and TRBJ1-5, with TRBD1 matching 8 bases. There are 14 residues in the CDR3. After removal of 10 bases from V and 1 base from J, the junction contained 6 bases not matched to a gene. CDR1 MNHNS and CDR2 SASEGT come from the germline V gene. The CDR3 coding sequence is TGTGCCACCGCCGGGACAGGCAGCAATCAGCCCCAGCATTTT. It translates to CATAGTGSNQPQHF.

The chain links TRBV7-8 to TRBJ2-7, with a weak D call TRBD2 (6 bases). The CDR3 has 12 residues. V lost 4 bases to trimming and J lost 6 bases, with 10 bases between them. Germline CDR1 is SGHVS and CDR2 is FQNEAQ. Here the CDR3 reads CASSSGTFEQYF. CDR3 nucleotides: TGTGCCAGCAGCTCCGGGACTTTCGAGCAGTACTTC.

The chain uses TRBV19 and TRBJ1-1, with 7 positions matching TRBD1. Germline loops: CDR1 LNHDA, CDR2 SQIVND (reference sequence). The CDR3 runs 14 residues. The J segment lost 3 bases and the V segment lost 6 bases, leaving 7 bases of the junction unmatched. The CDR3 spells CASRNRGEDTEAFF. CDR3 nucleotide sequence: TGTGCCAGTAGGAACAGGGGAGAGGACACTGAAGCTTTCTTT.

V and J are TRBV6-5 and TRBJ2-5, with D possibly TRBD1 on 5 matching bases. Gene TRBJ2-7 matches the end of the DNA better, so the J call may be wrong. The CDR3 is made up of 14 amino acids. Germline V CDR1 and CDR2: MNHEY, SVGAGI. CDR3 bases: TGTGCCAGCAGTTACTCAAAGGGGTACTACGAGCAGTACTTC. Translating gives CASSYSKGYYEQYF.

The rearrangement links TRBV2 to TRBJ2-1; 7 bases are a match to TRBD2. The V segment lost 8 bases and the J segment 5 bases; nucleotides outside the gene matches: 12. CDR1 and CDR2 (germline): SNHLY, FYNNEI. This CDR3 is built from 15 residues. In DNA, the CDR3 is TGTGCCAGCGCCCGGGGAAGCGGGGAGAACAATGAGCAGTTCTTC. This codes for CASARGSGENNEQFF.

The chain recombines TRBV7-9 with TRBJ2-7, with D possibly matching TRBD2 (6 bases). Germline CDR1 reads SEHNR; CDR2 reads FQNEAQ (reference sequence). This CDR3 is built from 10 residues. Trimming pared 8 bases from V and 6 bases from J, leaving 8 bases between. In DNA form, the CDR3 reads TGTGCCAGCGGGGAGGTCGAGCAGTACTTC. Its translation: CASGEVEQYF.

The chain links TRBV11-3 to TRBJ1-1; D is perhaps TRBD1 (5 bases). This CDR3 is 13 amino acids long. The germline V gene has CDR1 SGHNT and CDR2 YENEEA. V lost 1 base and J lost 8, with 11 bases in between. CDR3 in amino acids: CASSLGQGTEAFF. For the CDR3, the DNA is TGTGCCAGCAGCTTAGGGCAGGGCACCGAAGCTTTCTTT. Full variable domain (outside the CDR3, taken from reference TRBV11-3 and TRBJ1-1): EAGVVQSPRYKIIEKKQPVAFWCNPISGHNTLYWYLQNLGQGPELLIRYENEEAVDDSQLPKDRFSAERLKGVDSTLKIQPAELGDSAVYLCASSLGQGTEAFFGQGTRLTVV.

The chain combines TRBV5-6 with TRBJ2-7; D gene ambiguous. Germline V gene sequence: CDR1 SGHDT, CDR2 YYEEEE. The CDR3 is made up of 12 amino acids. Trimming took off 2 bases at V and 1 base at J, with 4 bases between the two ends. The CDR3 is CASSFGSYEQYF. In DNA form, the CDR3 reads TGTGCCAGCAGCTTCGGGTCCTACGAGCAGTACTTC.

The CDR3 nucleotides are TGTGCCAGCAGCCAAGATCTAGGGCAGGGCCGGGCCGGGGAGCTGTTTTTT. The encoded protein is CASSQDLGQGRAGELFF. The rearrangement joins TRBV4-2 to TRBJ2-2; the D gene is possibly TRBD1 (5 bases). Germline CDR1 reads LGHNA; CDR2 reads YNFKEQ. V was pared by 0 bases and J by 6 bases, with 17 bases between. The CDR3 runs to 17 residues.

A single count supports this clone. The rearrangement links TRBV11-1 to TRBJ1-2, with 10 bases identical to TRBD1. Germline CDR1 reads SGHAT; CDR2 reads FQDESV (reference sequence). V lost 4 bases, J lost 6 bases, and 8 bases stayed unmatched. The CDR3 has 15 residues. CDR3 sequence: CASSSPGQGRHGYTF. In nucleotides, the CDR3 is TGTGCCAGCAGCTCGCCGGGACAGGGGCGTCATGGCTACACCTTC. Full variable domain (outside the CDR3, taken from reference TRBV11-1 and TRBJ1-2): EAEVAQSPRYKITEKSQAVAFWCDPISGHATLYWYRQILGQGPELLVQFQDESVVDDSQLPKDRFSAERLKGVDSTLKIQPAELGDSAMYLCASSSPGQGRHGYTFGSGTRLTVV.

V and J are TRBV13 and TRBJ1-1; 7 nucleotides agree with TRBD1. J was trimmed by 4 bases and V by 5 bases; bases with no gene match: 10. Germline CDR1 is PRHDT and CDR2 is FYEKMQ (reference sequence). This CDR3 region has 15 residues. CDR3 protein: CASSALTGVGTEAFF. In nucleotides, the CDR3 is TGTGCCAGCAGCGCCCTCACAGGGGTGGGCACTGAAGCTTTCTTT.

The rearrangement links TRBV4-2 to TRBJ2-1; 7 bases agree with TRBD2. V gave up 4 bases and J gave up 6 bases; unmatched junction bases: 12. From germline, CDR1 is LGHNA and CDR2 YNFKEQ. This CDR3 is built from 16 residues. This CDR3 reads CASSPAGTTFGNEQFF. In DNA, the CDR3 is TGTGCCAGCAGCCCCGCGGGGACTACCTTTGGCAATGAGCAGTTCTTC.